A single sample gave rise to the 16 T cell receptor beta chains below, sequenced in a study of beta chain features in type 1 diabetes (dated by TCRdb to 2017 to 2018). The full study reports these points: Type 1 diabetes patients showed a moderate but significant shortening of TCRB CDR3 length in all four CD4+ subsets.

For these TCRs, the target antigens are not known. The library relied on the immunoSEQ multiplex PCR assay. All of the isolated RNA was reverse transcribed with the High Capacity cDNA Reverse Transcription Kit, so expressed TCRB transcripts were sequenced. Drawn from immuneACCESS, this table holds only the in-frame rearrangements with V and J called that TCRdb kept. Clones are partly lost; checked studies trace under half to an unresolved V gene and leave the rest unexplained. The sample profile shows some 290,000 clones; more than 13% of them were found once. Of the sample, more than 0.015% falls within the top ten clones. The sample comprised naive CD4+ T cells from blood. The cell subset or site label, as the study defines it: true naive CD4+ T cells. These receptor sequences come from a man aged 30 to 45 with type 1 diabetes.

J is TRBJ1-1 and V is TRBV30, with no clear D. Trimming stripped 2 bases from V and 7 bases from J, with 11 bases between. The CDR3 has 12 amino acids. CDR1 is GTSNPN and CDR2 is SVGIG in the germline V gene (reference sequence). This CDR3 is CAWSMGPVEAFF. The CDR3 DNA reads TGTGCCTGGAGTATGGGCCCGGTTGAAGCTTTCTTT.

V and J are TRBV14 and TRBJ2-7; D uncertain. The V and J ends lost 1 base and 3 bases respectively, with 7 bases between them. Germline CDR1 and CDR2: SGHDN and FVKESK. The CDR3 is 13 residues long. The CDR3 DNA reads TGTGCCAGCAGCCAAGGTCTTCTCTACGAGCAGTACTTC. Translated, it gives CASSQGLLYEQYF.

This clone has a handful of counts. The chain is built from TRBV5-1 and TRBJ2-2; no firm D call. The V end lost 4 bases, the J end lost 4 bases, and 17 bases lay between the germline ends. The CDR3 runs to 16 residues. Per germline, CDR1 SGHRS and CDR2 YFSETQ. The CDR3 is CASSLPQPGVTGELFF. The CDR3 coding sequence is TGCGCCAGCAGCCTACCCCAGCCCGGAGTCACCGGGGAGCTGTTTTTT. The entire variable domain, with the rest obtained from reference TRBV5-1 and TRBJ2-2, is as follows: KAGVTQTPRYLIKTRGQQVTLSCSPISGHRSVSWYQQTPGQGLQFLFEYFSETQRNKGNFPGRFSGRQFSNSRSEMNVSTLELGDSALYLCASSLPQPGVTGELFFGEGSRLTVL.

This clone was observed a handful of times. The rearrangement uses TRBV4-3 and TRBJ2-1; TRBD1 is a possible D gene (6 bases). Germline-derived CDR1 and CDR2 are LGHNA and YSLEER. V was cut by 2 bases and J by 5 bases, with 10 bases left in between. This CDR3 is built from 14 residues. The DNA for the CDR3 is TGCGCCAGCAGCCAACTGGGGGCTGACAATGAGCAGTTCTTC. Amino acid sequence: CASSQLGADNEQFF.

The gene calls are TRBV29-1 and TRBJ1-4; D perhaps matches TRBD1 (5 bases). Trimming stripped 5 bases from V and 5 bases from J, with 9 bases between. From germline, CDR1 is SQVTM and CDR2 ANQGSEA. CDR3 length equals 12 residues. CDR3 residues: CSVRTPNEKLFF. The CDR3 DNA is TGCAGCGTTAGGACACCAAATGAAAAACTGTTTTTT.

This clone was counted between two and nine times. V is TRBV27 and J is TRBJ2-7; 9 positions match TRBD1. Germline CDR1 and CDR2: MNHEY and SMNVEV (reference sequence). The CDR3 has 14 residues. V was pared by 6 bases and J by 3 bases, with 6 bases of the junction left unmatched. Here the CDR3 reads CASRPGTGFYEQYF. In DNA, the CDR3 is TGTGCCAGCAGACCCGGGACAGGGTTCTACGAGCAGTACTTC.

This chain uses TRBV5-1 with TRBJ2-7; 9 bases map to TRBD2. The V segment lost 7 bases and the J segment 2 bases; nucleotides outside the gene matches: 7. The CDR3 runs to 14 residues. Germline V lookup: CDR1 SGHRS, CDR2 YFSETQ. The CDR3 region is CASGAGTSTYEQYF. CDR3 DNA sequence: TGCGCCAGCGGAGCCGGGACTAGCACCTACGAGCAGTACTTC.

Regarding this clone: In the same sample, other DNA sequences code for this CDR3. This sequence joins TRBV20-1 and TRBJ1-2; D is unresolved. There are 11 residues in the CDR3. Trimming cost V 6 bases and J 5 bases, with 10 bases left between them. Germline V gene lookup returns CDR1 DFQATT and CDR2 SNEGSKA (reference sequence). The DNA for the CDR3 is TGCAGTGCCCGTGCGGGTTATGGCTACACCTTC. Encoded protein: CSARAGYGYTF.

The chain combines TRBV11-2 with TRBJ2-1; 8 nucleotides line up with TRBD1. The germline V gene has CDR1 SGHAT and CDR2 FQNNGV. The CDR3 sequence is 14 residues long. Trimming cost V 5 bases and J 7 bases; bases outside gene matches: 7. The CDR3 sequence is CASSTRTGSNEQFF. Written as DNA, the CDR3 is TGTGCCAGCAGCACTCGGACAGGGTCTAATGAGCAGTTCTTC.

This chain connects TRBV18 to TRBJ1-1; 8 bases are shared with TRBD1. The germline V gene has CDR1 KGHSH and CDR2 LQKENI. Unmatched junction bases numbered 2, after V lost 3 bases and J lost 5 bases. The CDR3 consists of 13 residues. As DNA, the CDR3 is TGTGCCAGCTCACCCCAGGGGGCGACTGAAGCTTTCTTT. This encodes CASSPQGATEAFF.

The chain links TRBV7-6 to TRBJ2-7, with 9 bases that match TRBD1. Per the germline V gene, CDR1 is SGHVS and CDR2 is FNYEAQ. This CDR3 comprises 13 residues. Losses at the gene ends were 5 bases for V and 4 bases for J; bases not matched to a gene: 3. CDR3 DNA: TGTGCCAGCAGCCGAGACAGGGGGTACGAGCAGTACTTC. As protein: CASSRDRGYEQYF. The variable domain in full, completed from reference TRBV7-6 and TRBJ2-7, reads GAGVSQSPRYKVTKRGQDVALRCDPISGHVSLYWYRQALGQGPEFLTYFNYEAQQDKSGLPNDRFSAERPEGSISTLTIQRTEQRDSAMYRCASSRDRGYEQYFGPGTRLTVT.

This clone has only a few counts. The V call is TRBV5-6, the J call TRBJ2-7; 8 positions agree with TRBD1. V lost 2 bases, J lost 3 bases, and 13 bases stayed unmatched. This CDR3 is built from 17 residues. CDR1 SGHDT and CDR2 YYEEEE come from the germline V gene. The CDR3 DNA reads as TGTGCCAGCAGCTTACCGACCGGGACAGGCGGACTCTACGAGCAGTACTTC. Its translation is CASSLPTGTGGLYEQYF.

The chain has TRBV9 and TRBJ2-7; 8 bases fit TRBD1. J gave up 2 bases and V 3 bases, and 4 bases lay outside the gene matches. This CDR3 comprises 14 residues. Germline V gives CDR1 SGDLS, CDR2 YYNGEE. The CDR3 sequence: CASSAGTGPYEQYF. As DNA, the CDR3 is TGTGCCAGCAGCGCCGGGACAGGTCCCTACGAGCAGTACTTC.

The V and J genes are TRBV19 and TRBJ2-1, with 8 bases fitting TRBD1. From germline, CDR1 is LNHDA and CDR2 SQIVND (reference sequence). This CDR3 region has 17 residues. The V segment lost 3 bases and the J segment 4 bases; nucleotides outside the gene matches: 11. The CDR3 here is CASSIAHRDRTYNEQFF. Here the CDR3 DNA reads TGTGCCAGTAGTATCGCGCACCGGGACAGGACTTACAATGAGCAGTTCTTC.

This chain uses TRBV2 with TRBJ1-5, with 10 bases identical to TRBD1. The CDR3 consists of 14 residues. The V segment lost 7 bases and the J segment 1 base; nucleotides outside the gene matches: 1. Germline CDR1 SNHLY, CDR2 FYNNEI. For the CDR3, the DNA is TGTGCCAGCACGGGACAGGGGAGCAATCAGCCCCAGCATTTT. It yields the protein CASTGQGSNQPQHF. Full variable domain (rest looked up from reference TRBV2 and TRBJ1-5): EPEVTQTPSHQVTQMGQEVILRCVPISNHLYFYWYRQILGQKVEFLVSFYNNEISEKSEIFDDQFSVERPDGSNFTLKIRSTKLEDSAMYFCASTGQGSNQPQHFGDGTRLSIL.

The V gene is TRBV4-3, the J gene TRBJ1-2, with 7 bases aligning to TRBD1. Trimming cost V 3 bases and J 8 bases; bases outside gene matches: 6. The CDR3 is made up of 13 amino acids. From germline, CDR1 is LGHNA and CDR2 YSLEER. The CDR3 loop is CASSQTGLRGYTF. The CDR3 nucleotides are TGCGCCAGCAGCCAGACAGGGTTAAGGGGCTACACCTTC.